One sample yielded the 14 T cell receptor beta chains listed below, sequenced in a study of blood T cell repertoires in COVID-19. Profiling relied on immunoSEQ multiplex PCR, and the TCRdb table lists in-frame clones only, not all of them. The sample yields about 18,000 clones, about nine tenths seen once. Sequences were obtained from PBMCs or T cells enriched from blood (not recorded which). The receptors stem from a woman aged 30 to 39 who had recovered from COVID-19.

The rearrangement links TRBV5-1 to TRBJ2-3, with 7 nucleotides matching TRBD1. This CDR3 is 15 amino acids long. Trimming cost V 0 bases and J 4 bases; bases outside gene matches: 5. Germline lookup yields CDR1 SGHRS and CDR2 YFSETQ. The DNA of the CDR3 is TGCGCCAGCAGCTTGGAGCGGACAGGAGCAGATACGCAGTATTTT. The encoded protein is CASSLERTGADTQYF.

The genes are TRBV6-5 and TRBJ1-3, with TRBD1 as a possible D gene (6 bases). The V gene lost 6 bases and the J gene lost 0 bases, with 12 bases spanning the gap. The CDR3 consists of 15 residues. From germline, CDR1 is MNHEY and CDR2 SVGAGI. The CDR3 protein is CASRGAGSSGNTIYF. Here the CDR3 DNA reads TGTGCCAGCAGGGGGGCAGGGTCCTCTGGAAACACCATATATTTT.

This clone appeared a few times. The V call is TRBV9, the J call TRBJ2-7; TRBD1 agrees at 8 bases. This CDR3 region has 14 residues. Germline CDR1 and CDR2: SGDLS and YYNGEE. V lost 4 bases to trimming and J lost 5 bases; unmatched junction nucleotides: 8. CDR3 residues: CASSQIGQGDEQYF. The CDR3 DNA reads as TGTGCCAGCAGCCAAATAGGACAGGGTGACGAGCAGTACTTC.

V gene TRBV10-3 combines with J gene TRBJ1-1; D remains unclear. The CDR3 has 14 amino acids. V dropped 6 bases and J dropped 5 bases, with 16 bases sitting between them. Germline lookup yields CDR1 ENHRY and CDR2 SYGVKD. CDR3 DNA sequence: TGTGCCATCAGCTCCGGGTTCCGGGGAACTGAAGCTTTCTTT. Encoded protein: CAISSGFRGTEAFF.

The chain couples TRBV10-3 to TRBJ1-1; 7 bases map to TRBD1. The germline V gene has CDR1 ENHRY and CDR2 SYGVKD. This CDR3 contains 14 residues. Losses at the gene ends were 2 bases for V and 5 bases for J; bases not matched to a gene: 5. Here the CDR3 DNA reads TGTGCCATCAGTGAGGGCCAGGGGGGAACTGAAGCTTTCTTT. Its protein product is CAISEGQGGTEAFF.

This clone was counted once. V gene TRBV7-3 combines with J gene TRBJ2-6; possibly TRBD1 for D (6 bases). Trimming removed 1 base from V and 0 bases from J, with 7 bases in between. CDR1 SGHTA and CDR2 FQGTGA come from the germline V gene. The CDR3 has 16 residues. The DNA for the CDR3 is TGTGCCAGCAGCTTAATGGGACACTCTGGGGCCAACGTCCTGACTTTC. This codes for CASSLMGHSGANVLTF.

The CDR3 nucleotides are TGTGCCAGCAGCCGACAGATCGGACAGGGGTCTGAAGCTTTCTTT. It specifies CASSRQIGQGSEAFF. The V gene is TRBV9, the J gene TRBJ1-1; 9 bases match TRBD1. The ends lost 4 bases at V and 6 bases at J; junction bases unmatched: 10. CDR3 length equals 15 residues. Germline V gives CDR1 SGDLS, CDR2 YYNGEE.

There are a few counts of this clone. The chain recombines TRBV19 with TRBJ2-2, with 10 bases aligning to TRBD1. This CDR3 is 16 amino acids long. CDR1 is LNHDA, CDR2 SQIVND, per germline (reference sequence). After removal of 7 bases from V and 3 bases from J, the junction contained 8 bases not matched to a gene. CDR3 coding DNA: TGTGCCAGTAAGAGACGACAGGGGGCTGACACCGGGGAGCTGTTTTTT. It yields the protein CASKRRQGADTGELFF.

The chain joins TRBV28 to TRBJ1-1; 7 bases match TRBD1. The V and J ends lost 2 bases and 3 bases, in that order; junction bases with no gene match: 6. The germline V gene has CDR1 MDHEN and CDR2 SYDVKM. CDR3 length: 15 residues. DNA of the CDR3: TGTGCCAGCAGTTTAATCCCTGGACAGGACACTGAAGCTTTCTTT. Amino acid sequence: CASSLIPGQDTEAFF.

CDR3 in DNA: TGCAGTGCTAGTGACAGATACTATGGCTACACCTTC. This gives the protein CSASDRYYGYTF. The V and J genes are TRBV20-1 and TRBJ1-2; D might be TRBD1 (5 bases). V was shortened by 3 bases and J by 3 bases, with 8 bases between the two germline ends. The CDR3 spans 12 residues. In germline, CDR1 is DFQATT, CDR2 SNEGSKA (reference sequence).

The rearrangement links TRBV5-1 to TRBJ1-1, with D maybe TRBD1 (6 bases). In germline, CDR1 is SGHRS, CDR2 YFSETQ. The CDR3 extends over 16 amino acids. V lost 4 bases to trimming and J lost 4 bases, with 20 bases between them. The CDR3 region has the DNA TGCGCCAGCAGCCCGCCCACCCAACTAGGGGGCACTGAAGCTTTCTTT. As protein: CASSPPTQLGGTEAFF.

This chain connects TRBV5-6 to TRBJ2-7, with TRBD1 matching over 8 bases. The CDR3 is 15 amino acids. Trimming at V came to 3 bases and at J to 2 bases, leaving 7 bases not matched to a gene. Germline V gene lookup returns CDR1 SGHDT and CDR2 YYEEEE. As DNA, the CDR3 is TGTGCCAGCAGCTGGACAGGGTATGATCCCTACGAGCAGTACTTC. Translation: CASSWTGYDPYEQYF.

The chain joins TRBV13 to TRBJ1-4, with 7 bases matching TRBD1. J lost 6 bases, V lost 1 base, and 8 bases had no gene match. CDR3 size: 16 residues. Germline V lookup: CDR1 PRHDT, CDR2 FYEKMQ (reference sequence). CDR3 sequence (DNA): TGTGCCAGCAGCTTAGAGGGGGCCCCGTCAGATGAAAAACTGTTTTTT. It encodes CASSLEGAPSDEKLFF.

This clone was detected a few times. The chain uses TRBV27 and TRBJ1-2; 8 bases match TRBD1. The CDR3 consists of 14 residues. Trimming cost V 5 bases and J 8 bases; bases outside gene matches: 10. The V gene's germline CDR1 is MNHEY and CDR2 SMNVEV (reference sequence). CDR3 DNA sequence: TGTGCCAGCAGTCCTACCACGACAGGGGAGGGCTACACCTTC. Its translation is CASSPTTTGEGYTF.